This T cell receptor (beta chain) was recovered during a study of control samples from healthy donors and cancer patients. Profiling relied on immunoSEQ multiplex PCR, and the TCRdb table lists in-frame clones only, not all of them. The sample lists around 180,000 clones, approximately 86% occurring once. V was shortened by 2 bases and J by 7 bases, with 15 bases between the two germline ends. This CDR3 has 14 residues. Germline V gene lookup returns CDR1 SGHTS and CDR2 YDEGEE. This chain connects TRBV5-8 to TRBJ1-1; possibly TRBD1 for D (5 bases). This clonotype was sampled from a woman in her 30s in good health. The sample was blood. The CDR3 here is CASSLIGVSDEAFF. Written as DNA, the CDR3 is TGTGCCAGCAGCTTAATAGGGGTGTCTGATGAAGCTTTCTTT.